The source of this TCR beta chain is a study of cytomegalovirus exposure and HLA in healthy donors. General study findings and limits: Cytomegalovirus status was reportedly diagnosed by the classifier with high specificity and sensitivity. The tendency of first-cohort TCR clusters to co-occur in the roughly 130 validation repertoires emerged from a later analysis.

Only in-frame clones appear in the TCRdb table, and some are missing; sequencing was by immunoSEQ multiplex PCR. The sample carries 45,000 to 65,000 clones, 93% recorded once. About this clone: The target antigen is unknown.

Unmatched junction bases numbered 5, after V lost 3 bases and J lost 3 bases. Germline loops: CDR1 SGDLS, CDR2 YYNGEE. This CDR3 is 14 amino acids long. The genes are TRBV9 and TRBJ2-7, with 8 bases lining up with TRBD1. This TCR came from a woman aged 18 to 35 in good health and CMV-seropositive. Material: PBMCs. The CDR3 region is CASSGRQGNYEQYF. The CDR3 DNA reads as TGTGCCAGCAGCGGTCGACAGGGGAACTACGAGCAGTACTTC.